This record covers a single T cell receptor beta chain. Antigen unknown. From the reads, TCRdb called clonotypes with MiXCR, one entry per CDR3 protein. Of some 71,000 distinct CDR3 sequences in the sample, more than 20% were seen once. This entry comes from a study of type 1 regulatory T cells. Turning to the study itself: This in vitro CD4 product, T-allo10, is enriched for Tr1 cells and alloantigen-specific. General study results and limits: Type 1 regulatory T cells had a more restricted TCR repertoire than non-type 1 regulatory T cells.

Per the germline V gene, CDR1 is DFQATT and CDR2 is SNEGSKA (reference sequence). V was shortened by 5 bases and J by 5 bases, with 14 bases between the two germline ends. The CDR3 is 13 amino acids. The rearrangement links TRBV20-1 to TRBJ2-3, with D perhaps given as TRBD1 or TRBD2 (6 bases each). Input material: cultured type 1 regulatory T (Tr1) cells, either the whole culture or a sorted fraction (not recorded which). The TCR was taken from a human donor in good health. The CDR3 coding sequence is TGCAGTGCTGAGGAAGGGGGAGGAGATACGCAGTATTTT. This gives the protein CSAEEGGGDTQYF.